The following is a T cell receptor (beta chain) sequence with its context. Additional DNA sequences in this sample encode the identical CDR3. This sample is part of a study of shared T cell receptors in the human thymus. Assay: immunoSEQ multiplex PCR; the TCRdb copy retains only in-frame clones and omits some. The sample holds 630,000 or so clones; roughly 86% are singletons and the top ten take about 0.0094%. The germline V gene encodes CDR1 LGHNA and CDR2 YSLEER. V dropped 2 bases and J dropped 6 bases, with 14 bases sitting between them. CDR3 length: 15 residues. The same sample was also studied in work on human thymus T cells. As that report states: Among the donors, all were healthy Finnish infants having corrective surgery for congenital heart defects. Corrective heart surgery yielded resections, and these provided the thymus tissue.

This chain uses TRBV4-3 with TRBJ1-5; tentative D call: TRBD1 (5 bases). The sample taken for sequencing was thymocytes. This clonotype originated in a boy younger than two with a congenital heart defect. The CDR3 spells CASSQQTGVGQPQHF. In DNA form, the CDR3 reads TGCGCCAGCAGCCAACAAACGGGGGTGGGTCAGCCCCAGCATTTT.